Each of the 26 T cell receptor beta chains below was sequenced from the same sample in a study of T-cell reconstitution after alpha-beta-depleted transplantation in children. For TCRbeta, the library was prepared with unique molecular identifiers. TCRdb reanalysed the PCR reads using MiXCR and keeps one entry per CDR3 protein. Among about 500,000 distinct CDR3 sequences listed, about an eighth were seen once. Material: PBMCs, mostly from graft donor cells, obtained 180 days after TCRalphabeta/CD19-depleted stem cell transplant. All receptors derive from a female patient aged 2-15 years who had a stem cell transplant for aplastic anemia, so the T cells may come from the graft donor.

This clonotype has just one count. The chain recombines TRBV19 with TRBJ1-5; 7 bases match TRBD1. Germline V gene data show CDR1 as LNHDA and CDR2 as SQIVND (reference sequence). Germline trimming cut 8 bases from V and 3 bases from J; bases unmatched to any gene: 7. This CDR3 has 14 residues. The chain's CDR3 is CASRRGLLNQPQHF. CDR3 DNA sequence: TGTGCCAGTCGAAGGGGGCTCCTCAATCAGCCCCAGCATTTT.

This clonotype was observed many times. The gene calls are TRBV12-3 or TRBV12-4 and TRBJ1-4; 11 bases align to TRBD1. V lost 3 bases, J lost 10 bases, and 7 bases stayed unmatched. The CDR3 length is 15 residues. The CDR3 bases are TGTGCCAGCAGTTTCGGACAGGGGGCGACAGGAAAACTGTTTTTT. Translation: CASSFGQGATGKLFF.

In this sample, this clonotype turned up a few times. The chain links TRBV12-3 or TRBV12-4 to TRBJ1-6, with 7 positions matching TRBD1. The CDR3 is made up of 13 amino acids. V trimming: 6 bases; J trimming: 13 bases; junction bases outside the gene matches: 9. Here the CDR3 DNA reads TGTGCCAGCAGCCCCGGACAGGCCCACCCCCTCCACTTT. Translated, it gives CASSPGQAHPLHF.

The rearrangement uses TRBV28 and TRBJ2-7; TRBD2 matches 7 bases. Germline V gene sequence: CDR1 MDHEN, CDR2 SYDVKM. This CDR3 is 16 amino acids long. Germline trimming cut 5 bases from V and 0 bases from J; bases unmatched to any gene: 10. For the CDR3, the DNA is TGTGCCAGCAGTCCCTTTCTGGCGGGAGTCTCCTACGAGCAGTACTTC. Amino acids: CASSPFLAGVSYEQYF.

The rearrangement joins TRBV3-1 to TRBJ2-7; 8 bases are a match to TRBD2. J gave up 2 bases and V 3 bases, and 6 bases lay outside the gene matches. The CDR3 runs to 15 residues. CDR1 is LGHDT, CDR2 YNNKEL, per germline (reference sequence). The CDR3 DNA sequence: TGTGCCAGCAGCCATTTGGGACTAGGGACCTACGAGCAGTACTTC. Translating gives CASSHLGLGTYEQYF.

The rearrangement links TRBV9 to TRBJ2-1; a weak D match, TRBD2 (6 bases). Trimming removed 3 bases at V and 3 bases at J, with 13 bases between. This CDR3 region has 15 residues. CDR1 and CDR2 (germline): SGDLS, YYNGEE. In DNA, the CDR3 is TGTGCCAGCAGCGCCCGGGACTTCCTCTACAATGAGCAGTTCTTC. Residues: CASSARDFLYNEQFF.

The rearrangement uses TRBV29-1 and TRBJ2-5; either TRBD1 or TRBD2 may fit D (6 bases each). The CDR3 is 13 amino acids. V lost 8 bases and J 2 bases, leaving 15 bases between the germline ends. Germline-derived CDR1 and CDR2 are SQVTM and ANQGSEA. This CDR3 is CSLSRGRQETQYF. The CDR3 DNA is TGCAGCCTGAGCCGGGGGCGACAAGAGACCCAGTACTTC.

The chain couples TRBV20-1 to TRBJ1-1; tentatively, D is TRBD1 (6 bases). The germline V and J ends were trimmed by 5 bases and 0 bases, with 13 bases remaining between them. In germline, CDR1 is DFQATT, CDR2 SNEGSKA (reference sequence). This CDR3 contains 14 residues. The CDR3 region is CSAQAGGMNTEAFF. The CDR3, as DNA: TGCAGTGCTCAGGCGGGGGGCATGAACACTGAAGCTTTCTTT.

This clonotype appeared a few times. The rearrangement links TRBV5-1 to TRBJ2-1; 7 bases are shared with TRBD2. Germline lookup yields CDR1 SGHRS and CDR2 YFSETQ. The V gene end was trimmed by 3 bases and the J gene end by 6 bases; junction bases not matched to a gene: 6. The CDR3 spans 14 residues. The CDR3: CASSSRDYRNEQFF. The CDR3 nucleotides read TGCGCCAGCAGCTCCCGGGACTACCGCAATGAGCAGTTCTTC. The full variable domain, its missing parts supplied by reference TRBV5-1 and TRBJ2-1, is KAGVTQTPRYLIKTRGQQVTLSCSPISGHRSVSWYQQTPGQGLQFLFEYFSETQRNKGNFPGRFSGRQFSNSRSEMNVSTLELGDSALYLCASSSRDYRNEQFFGPGTRLTVL.

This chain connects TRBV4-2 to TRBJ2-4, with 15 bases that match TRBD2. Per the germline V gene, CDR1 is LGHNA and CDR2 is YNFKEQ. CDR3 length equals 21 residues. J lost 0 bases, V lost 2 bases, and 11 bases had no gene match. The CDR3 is CASSQLSGLAGGPVAKNIQYF. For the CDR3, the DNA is TGTGCCAGCAGCCAACTTTCAGGACTAGCGGGAGGGCCGGTAGCCAAAAACATTCAGTACTTC.

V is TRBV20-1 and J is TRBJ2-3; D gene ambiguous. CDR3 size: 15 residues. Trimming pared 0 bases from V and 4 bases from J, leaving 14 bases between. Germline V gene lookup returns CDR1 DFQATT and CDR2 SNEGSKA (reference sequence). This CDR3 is CSARDFMGESDTQYF. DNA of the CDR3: TGCAGTGCTAGAGATTTTATGGGCGAATCAGATACGCAGTATTTT.

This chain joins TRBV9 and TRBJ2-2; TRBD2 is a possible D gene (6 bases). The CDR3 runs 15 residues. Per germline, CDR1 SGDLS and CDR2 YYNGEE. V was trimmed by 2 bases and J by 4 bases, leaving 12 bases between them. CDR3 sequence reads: CASSVAGTVTGELFF. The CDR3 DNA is TGTGCCAGCAGCGTGGCGGGAACAGTCACCGGGGAGCTGTTTTTT. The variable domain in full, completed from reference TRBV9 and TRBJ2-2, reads DSGVTQTPKHLITATGQRVTLRCSPRSGDLSVYWYQQSLDQGLQFLIQYYNGEERAKGNILERFSAQQFPDLHSELNLSSLELGDSALYFCASSVAGTVTGELFFGEGSRLTVL.

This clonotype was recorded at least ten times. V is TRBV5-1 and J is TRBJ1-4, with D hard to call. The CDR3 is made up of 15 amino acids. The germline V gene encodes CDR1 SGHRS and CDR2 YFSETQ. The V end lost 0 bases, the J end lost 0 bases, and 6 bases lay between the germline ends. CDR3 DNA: TGCGCCAGCAGCTTGGGTGCGGCAACTAATGAAAAACTGTTTTTT. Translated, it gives CASSLGAATNEKLFF.

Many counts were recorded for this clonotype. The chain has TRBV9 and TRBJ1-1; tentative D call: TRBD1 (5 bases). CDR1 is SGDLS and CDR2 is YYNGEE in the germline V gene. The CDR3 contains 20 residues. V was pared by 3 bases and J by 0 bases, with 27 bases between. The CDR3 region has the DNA TGTGCCAGCAGCGGAACTCTTGAGGGACCGAAGGTGGGGCTGAACACTGAAGCTTTCTTT. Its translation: CASSGTLEGPKVGLNTEAFF.

CDR3 amino acids: CSAAGQGGNQPQHF. DNA for the CDR3: TGCAGTGCAGCGGGACAGGGAGGTAATCAGCCCCAGCATTTT. The rearrangement uses TRBV20-1 and TRBJ1-5, with 9 bases aligning to TRBD1. CDR1 and CDR2 from the germline V gene are DFQATT and SNEGSKA (reference sequence). This CDR3 contains 14 residues. The junction had 7 bases not matched to a gene; V was cut back by 6 bases and J by 4 bases.

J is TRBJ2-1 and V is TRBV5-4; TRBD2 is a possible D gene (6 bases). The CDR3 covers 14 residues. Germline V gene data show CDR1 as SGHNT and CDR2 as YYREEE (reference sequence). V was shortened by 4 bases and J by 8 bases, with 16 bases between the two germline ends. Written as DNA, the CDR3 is TGTGCCAGCAGCGGGGGGACCCATTTAGATGAGCAGTTCTTC. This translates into CASSGGTHLDEQFF.

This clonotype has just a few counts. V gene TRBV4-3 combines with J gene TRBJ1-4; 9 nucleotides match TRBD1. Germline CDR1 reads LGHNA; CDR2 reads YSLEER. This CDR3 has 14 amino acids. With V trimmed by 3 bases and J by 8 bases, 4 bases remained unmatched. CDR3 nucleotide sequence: TGCGCCAGCAGCCACACCGGGACAGGGGAAAAACTGTTTTTT. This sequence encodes CASSHTGTGEKLFF.

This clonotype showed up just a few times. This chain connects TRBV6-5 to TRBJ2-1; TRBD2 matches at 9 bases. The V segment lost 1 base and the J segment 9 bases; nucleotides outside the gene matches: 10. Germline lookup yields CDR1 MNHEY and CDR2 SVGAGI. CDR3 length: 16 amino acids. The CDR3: CASSYLMASGTREQFF. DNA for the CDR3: TGTGCCAGCAGTTACTTAATGGCTAGCGGGACCCGTGAGCAGTTCTTC.

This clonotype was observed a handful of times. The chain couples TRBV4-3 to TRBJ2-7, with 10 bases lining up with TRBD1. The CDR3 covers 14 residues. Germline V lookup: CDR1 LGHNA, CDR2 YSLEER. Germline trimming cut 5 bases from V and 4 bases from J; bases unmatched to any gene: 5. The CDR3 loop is CASSGWDRGYEQYV. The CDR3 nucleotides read TGCGCCAGCAGCGGATGGGACAGGGGATACGAGCAGTACGTC.

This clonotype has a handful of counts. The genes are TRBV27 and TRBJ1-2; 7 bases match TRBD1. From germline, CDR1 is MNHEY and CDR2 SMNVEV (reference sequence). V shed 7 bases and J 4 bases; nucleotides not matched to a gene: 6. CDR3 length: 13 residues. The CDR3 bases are TGTGCCAGCACCTCCCCAGGGGGCTATGGCTACACCTTC. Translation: CASTSPGGYGYTF.

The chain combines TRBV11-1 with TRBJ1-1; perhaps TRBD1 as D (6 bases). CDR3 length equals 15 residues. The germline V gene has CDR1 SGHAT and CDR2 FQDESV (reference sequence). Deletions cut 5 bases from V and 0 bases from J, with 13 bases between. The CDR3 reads CASSPTGLMNTEAFF. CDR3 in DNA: TGTGCCAGCAGCCCGACAGGCCTCATGAACACTGAAGCTTTCTTT.

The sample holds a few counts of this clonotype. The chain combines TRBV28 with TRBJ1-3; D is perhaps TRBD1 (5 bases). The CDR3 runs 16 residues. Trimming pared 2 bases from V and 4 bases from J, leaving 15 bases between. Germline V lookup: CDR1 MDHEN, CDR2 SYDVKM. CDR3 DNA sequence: TGTGCCAGCAGTTTAGAGACAGCCTTCTGGGGAAACACCATATATTTT. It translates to CASSLETAFWGNTIYF.

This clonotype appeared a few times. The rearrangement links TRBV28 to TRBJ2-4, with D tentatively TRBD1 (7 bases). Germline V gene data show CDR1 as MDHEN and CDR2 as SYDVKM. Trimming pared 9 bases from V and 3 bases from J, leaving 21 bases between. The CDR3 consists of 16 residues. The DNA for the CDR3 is TGTGCCAGTCCCCGAGGGGGCTGGAGGGGCAAAAACATTCAGTACTTC. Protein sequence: CASPRGGWRGKNIQYF.

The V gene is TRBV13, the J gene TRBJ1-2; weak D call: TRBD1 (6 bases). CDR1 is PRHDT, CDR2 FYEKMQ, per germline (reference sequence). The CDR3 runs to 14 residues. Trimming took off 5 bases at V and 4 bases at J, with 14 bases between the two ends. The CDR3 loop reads CASSRRGLSYGYTF. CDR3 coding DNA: TGTGCCAGCAGCCGAAGGGGGTTGAGCTATGGCTACACCTTC.

The CDR3 spells CASSLAERLQETQYF. CDR3 sequence (DNA): TGTGCCAGCAGCTTAGCGGAGAGACTCCAAGAGACCCAGTACTTC. This chain joins TRBV7-2 and TRBJ2-5, with unresolved D. Germline V gene sequence: CDR1 SGHTA, CDR2 FQGNSA. V was trimmed by 0 bases and J by 1 base, leaving 9 bases between them. The CDR3 is 15 amino acids.

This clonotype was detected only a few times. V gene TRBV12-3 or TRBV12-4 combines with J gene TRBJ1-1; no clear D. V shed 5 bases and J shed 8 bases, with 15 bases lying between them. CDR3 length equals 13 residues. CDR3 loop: CASSGPMVREAFF. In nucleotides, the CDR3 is TGTGCCAGCAGTGGACCGATGGTTCGAGAAGCTTTCTTT.